This record covers a single T cell receptor beta chain. PCR used 60 Vbeta primers and 13 Jbeta primers. Measured with immunoSEQ multiplex PCR; TCRdb has only the in-frame clones, and not every one. The data contain 100,000 to 150,000 clones, less than 85% of them singletons. This specimen belongs to a study of cytomegalovirus exposure and HLA in healthy donors. Sample: PBMCs. The TCR sequence derives from a man aged 25-45 years in good health and CMV-seropositive.

The CDR3 coding sequence is TGTGCCAGCAGTGATTTTCGGGAACGACAGGGCCAAGAGACCCAGTACTTC. As protein: CASSDFRERQGQETQYF. The chain combines TRBV25-1 with TRBJ2-5; 7 nucleotides line up with TRBD1. In germline, CDR1 is MGHDK, CDR2 SYGVNS. CDR3 length: 17 amino acids. The V gene end was trimmed by 3 bases and the J gene end by 1 base; junction bases not matched to a gene: 11.